This T cell receptor beta chain was recorded in a study of blood T cell repertoires in COVID-19. Sequenced by immunoSEQ multiplex PCR; TCRdb stores in-frame clones only, minus some. The sample yields about 280,000 clones, approximately 85% seen once. The sample consisted of peripheral blood. This receptor was obtained from a man in his fifties or sixties with active or convalescent COVID-19.

The CDR3 protein is CASSPIGRQAGATGETQYF. The CDR3 DNA reads as TGTGCCAGCAGCCCTATCGGCAGACAAGCGGGAGCTACGGGAGAGACCCAGTACTTC. V and J are TRBV7-3 and TRBJ2-5; 8 bases line up with TRBD2. The germline gives CDR1 SGHTA, CDR2 FQGTGA. The ends lost 5 bases at V and 4 bases at J; junction bases unmatched: 21. This CDR3 has 19 residues.